A selection of T cell receptor beta chains follows, all from one sample in a study of T cells in Graves' hyperthyroidism and ophthalmopathy. In TCRdb, the multiplex PCR reads were re-called with MiXCR into one record per CDR3 protein. The profile shows over 700,000 distinct CDR3 sequences, around 20% of them singletons. Material: blood. The receptors were gathered from a woman between 50 and 59 years old with Graves' hyperthyroidism that later progressed to Graves' ophthalmopathy. The CDR3 runs from the conserved cysteine through the conserved F or W. The order of the fields is V gene, D gene, clone size, J gene, CDR3 protein, CDR3 DNA. A D gene is named only where the DNA matches it firmly. Clone size is shown for a subset of rows, as once, few, many or a class of expanded clone.

>TRBV4-1|-|-|TRBJ1-4
CASSRAENNEKLFF
TGCGCCAGCAGTCGGGCCGAAAATAATGAAAAACTGTTTTTT
>TRBV6-2/TRBV6-3|TRBD2|-|TRBJ2-2
CASSYTQRLAEGTGELFF
TGTGCCAGCAGTTACACTCAAAGACTAGCGGAGGGCACCGGGGAGCTGTTTTTT
>TRBV7-6|-|many|TRBJ2-2
CASSLSPNTGELFF
TGTGCCAGCAGCTTATCTCCAAACACCGGGGAGCTGTTTTTT
>TRBV20-1|-|many|TRBJ2-3
CSAGRGRGTDTQYF
TGCAGTGCTGGACGGGGACGCGGCACAGATACGCAGTATTTT
>TRBV10-3|TRBD1|few|TRBJ1-4
CAIRSDRENEKLFF
TGTGCCATCAGGTCGGACAGGGAAAATGAAAAACTGTTTTTT
>TRBV12-3/TRBV12-4|TRBD2|many|TRBJ2-3
CASSSRDGLAGSISTDTQYF
TGTGCCAGCAGTTCACGGGACGGACTAGCGGGGTCCATAAGCACAGATACGCAGTATTTT
>TRBV24-1|-|-|TRBJ1-5
CATSATDAGNQPQHF
TGTGCCACCAGCGCTACAGACGCCGGCAATCAGCCCCAGCATTTT
>TRBV7-6|-|-|TRBJ1-5
CVGGERSFSQPQHF
TGTGTCGGGGGTGAAAGGTCGTTTAGTCAGCCCCAGCATTTT
>TRBV6-1|TRBD1|-|TRBJ1-1
CASSGTGYGVGEAFF
TGTGCCAGCAGTGGGACAGGGTATGGGGTTGGTGAAGCTTTCTTT
>TRBV30|TRBD1|many|TRBJ2-2
CAWREPGQAVPGELFF
TGTGCCTGGAGGGAACCGGGACAGGCGGTGCCCGGGGAGCTGTTTTTT
>TRBV12-3/TRBV12-4|TRBD1|few|TRBJ1-5
CASNPGGGNQPQHF
TGTGCCAGCAACCCAGGGGGCGGCAATCAGCCCCAGCATTTT
>TRBV14|-|many|TRBJ2-7
CASSQDLSDYEQYF
TGTGCCAGCAGCCAAGATCTGTCCGACTACGAGCAGTACTTC
>TRBV3-1|TRBD1|many|TRBJ1-2
CASSQDRVGYTF
TGTGCCAGCAGCCAGGACAGGGTCGGCTACACCTTC
>TRBV29-1|-|many|TRBJ1-1
CSVSDGGNTEAFF
TGCAGCGTTTCCGACGGAGGGAACACTGAAGCTTTCTTT
>TRBV3-1|-|many|TRBJ2-7
CASSPSAGSLDEQYF
TGTGCCAGCAGCCCTTCGGCAGGGTCGCTGGACGAGCAGTACTTC
>TRBV30|-|many|TRBJ2-7
CAWSPRGDVQYF
TGTGCCTGGAGCCCCCGGGGTGACGTGCAGTACTTC
>TRBV12-3/TRBV12-4|TRBD2|many|TRBJ2-3
CASSFSGVDVSTQYF
TGTGCCAGCAGTTTTAGCGGGGTTGACGTCTCTACGCAGTATTTT
>TRBV7-3|TRBD1|many|TRBJ1-1
CASSLLPGTGGTEAFF
TGTGCCAGCAGCTTATTACCTGGGACAGGGGGGACTGAAGCTTTCTTT
>TRBV18|-|few|TRBJ2-6
CASSPQVTQTSGANVLTF
TGTGCCAGCTCACCTCAGGTGACTCAGACCTCTGGGGCCAACGTCCTGACTTTC
>TRBV28|TRBD1|many|TRBJ2-7
CASSLTGTGFYEQYF
TGTGCCAGCAGTTTAACCGGGACAGGGTTCTACGAGCAGTACTTC
>TRBV20-1|-|-|TRBJ2-5
CSAHPTGQETQYF
TGCAGTGCTCACCCGACAGGACAAGAGACCCAGTACTTC
>TRBV7-2|-|-|TRBJ2-5
CASSEYFSGGVQETQYF
TGTGCCAGCAGTGAATACTTCTCCGGGGGTGTCCAAGAGACCCAGTACTTC
>TRBV29-1|-|-|TRBJ2-7
CSVAGHGYEQYF
TGCAGCGTTGCAGGGCACGGGTACGAGCAGTACTTC
>TRBV7-8|-|many|TRBJ2-6
CASSLASGANVLTF
TGTGCCAGCAGCTTAGCCTCTGGGGCCAACGTCCTGACTTTC
>TRBV20-1|-|few|TRBJ2-2
CSARRGAGELFF
TGCAGTGCTAGGCGAGGGGCCGGGGAGCTGTTTTTT
>TRBV9|TRBD2|-|TRBJ2-3
CASSVGRGGADTQYF
TGTGCCAGCAGCGTAGGGCGGGGGGGAGCAGATACGCAGTATTTT
>TRBV2|-|many|TRBJ1-5
CASSGRQINQPQHF
TGTGCCAGCAGTGGTCGTCAGATCAATCAGCCCCAGCATTTT
>TRBV3-1|TRBD1|few|TRBJ1-2
CASSQGPTGLEGGYTF
TGTGCCAGCAGCCAAGGTCCGACAGGGTTGGAGGGGGGCTACACCTTC
>TRBV11-2|-|many|TRBJ2-3
CASSLMQDTQYF
TGTGCCAGCAGCTTAATGCAAGATACGCAGTATTTT
>TRBV6-1|TRBD1|-|TRBJ1-5
CASNYRGGSNQPQHF
TGTGCCAGCAATTACAGGGGAGGAAGCAATCAGCCCCAGCATTTT
>TRBV6-1|-|many|TRBJ1-1
CASSRGVDTEAFF
TGTGCCAGCAGCCGAGGGGTGGACACTGAAGCTTTCTTT